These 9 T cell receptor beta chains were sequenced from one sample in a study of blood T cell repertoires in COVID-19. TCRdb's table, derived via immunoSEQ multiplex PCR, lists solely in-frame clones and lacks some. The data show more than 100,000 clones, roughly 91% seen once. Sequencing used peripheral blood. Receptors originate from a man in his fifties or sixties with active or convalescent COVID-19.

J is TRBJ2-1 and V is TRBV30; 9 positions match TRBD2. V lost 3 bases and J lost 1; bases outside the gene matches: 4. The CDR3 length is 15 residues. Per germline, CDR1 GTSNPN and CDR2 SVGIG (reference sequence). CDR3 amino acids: CAWRVTSGSYNEQFF. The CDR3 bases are TGTGCCTGGAGGGTGACTAGCGGTTCCTACAATGAGCAGTTCTTC.

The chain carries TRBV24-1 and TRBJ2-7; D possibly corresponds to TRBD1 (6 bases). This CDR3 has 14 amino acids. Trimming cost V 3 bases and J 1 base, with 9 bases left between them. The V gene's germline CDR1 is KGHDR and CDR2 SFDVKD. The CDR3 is CATSDPTGSYEQYF. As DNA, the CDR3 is TGTGCCACCAGTGATCCTACAGGGTCCTACGAGCAGTACTTC.

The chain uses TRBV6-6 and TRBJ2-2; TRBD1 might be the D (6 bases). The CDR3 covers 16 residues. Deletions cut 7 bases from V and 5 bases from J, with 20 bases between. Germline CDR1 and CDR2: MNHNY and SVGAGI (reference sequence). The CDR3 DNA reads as TGTGCCAGCATTCCTAGCCGGGACAAGAGTACCGGGGAGCTGTTTTTT. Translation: CASIPSRDKSTGELFF.

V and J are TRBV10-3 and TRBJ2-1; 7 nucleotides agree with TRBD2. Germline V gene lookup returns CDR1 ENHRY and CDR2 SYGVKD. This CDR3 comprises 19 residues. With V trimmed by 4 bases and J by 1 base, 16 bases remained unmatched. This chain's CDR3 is CAISGRHGGSFRSYNEQFF. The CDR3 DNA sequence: TGTGCCATCAGTGGACGACATGGCGGGAGCTTTAGGTCCTACAATGAGCAGTTCTTC.

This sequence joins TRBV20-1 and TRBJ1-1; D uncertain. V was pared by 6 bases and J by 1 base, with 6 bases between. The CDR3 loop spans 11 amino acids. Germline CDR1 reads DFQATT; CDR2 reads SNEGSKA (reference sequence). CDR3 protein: CSAFWNTEAFF. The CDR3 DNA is TGCAGTGCCTTTTGGAACACTGAAGCTTTCTTT.

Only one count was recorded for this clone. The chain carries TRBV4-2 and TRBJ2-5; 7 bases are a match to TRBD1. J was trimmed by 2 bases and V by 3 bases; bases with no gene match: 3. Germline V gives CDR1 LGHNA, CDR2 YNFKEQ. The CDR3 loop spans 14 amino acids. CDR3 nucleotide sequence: TGTGCCAGCAGCCATTCGACAGGGCAAGAGACCCAGTACTTC. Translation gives CASSHSTGQETQYF.

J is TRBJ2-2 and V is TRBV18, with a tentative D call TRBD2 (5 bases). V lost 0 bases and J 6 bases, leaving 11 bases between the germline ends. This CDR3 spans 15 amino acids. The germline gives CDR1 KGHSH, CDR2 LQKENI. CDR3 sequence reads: CASSPPERAAGELFF. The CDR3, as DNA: TGTGCCAGCTCACCACCGGAGAGGGCCGCCGGGGAGCTGTTTTTT.

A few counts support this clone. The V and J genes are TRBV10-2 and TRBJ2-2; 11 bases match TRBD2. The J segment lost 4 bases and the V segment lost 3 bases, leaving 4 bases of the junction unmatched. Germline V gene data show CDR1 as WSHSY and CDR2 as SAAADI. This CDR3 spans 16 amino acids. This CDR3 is CASSELAGVGTGELFF. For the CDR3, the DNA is TGCGCCAGCAGTGAACTAGCGGGAGTAGGCACCGGGGAGCTGTTTTTT.

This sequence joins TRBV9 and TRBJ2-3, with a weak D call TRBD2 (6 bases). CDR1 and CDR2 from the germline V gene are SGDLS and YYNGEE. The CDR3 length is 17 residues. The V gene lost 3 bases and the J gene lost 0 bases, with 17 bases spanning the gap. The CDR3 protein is CASSARESSGSTDTQYF. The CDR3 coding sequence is TGTGCCAGCAGCGCCAGGGAATCGAGCGGGAGCACAGATACGCAGTATTTT.